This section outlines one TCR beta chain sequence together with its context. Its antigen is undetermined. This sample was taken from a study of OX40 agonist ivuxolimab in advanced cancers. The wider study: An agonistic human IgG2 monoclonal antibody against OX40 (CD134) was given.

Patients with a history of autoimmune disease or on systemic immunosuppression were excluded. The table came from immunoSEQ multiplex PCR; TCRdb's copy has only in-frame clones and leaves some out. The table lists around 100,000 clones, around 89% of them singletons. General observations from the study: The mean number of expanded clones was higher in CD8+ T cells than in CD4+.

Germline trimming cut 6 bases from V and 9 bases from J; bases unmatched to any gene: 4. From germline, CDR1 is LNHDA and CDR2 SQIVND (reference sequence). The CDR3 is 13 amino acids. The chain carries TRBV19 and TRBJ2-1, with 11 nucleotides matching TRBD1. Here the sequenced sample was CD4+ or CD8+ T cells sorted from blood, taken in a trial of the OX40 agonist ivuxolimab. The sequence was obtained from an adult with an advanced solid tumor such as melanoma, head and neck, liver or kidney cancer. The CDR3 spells CASRGQGVGEQFF. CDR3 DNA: TGTGCCAGTAGGGGACAGGGGGTCGGTGAGCAGTTCTTC.